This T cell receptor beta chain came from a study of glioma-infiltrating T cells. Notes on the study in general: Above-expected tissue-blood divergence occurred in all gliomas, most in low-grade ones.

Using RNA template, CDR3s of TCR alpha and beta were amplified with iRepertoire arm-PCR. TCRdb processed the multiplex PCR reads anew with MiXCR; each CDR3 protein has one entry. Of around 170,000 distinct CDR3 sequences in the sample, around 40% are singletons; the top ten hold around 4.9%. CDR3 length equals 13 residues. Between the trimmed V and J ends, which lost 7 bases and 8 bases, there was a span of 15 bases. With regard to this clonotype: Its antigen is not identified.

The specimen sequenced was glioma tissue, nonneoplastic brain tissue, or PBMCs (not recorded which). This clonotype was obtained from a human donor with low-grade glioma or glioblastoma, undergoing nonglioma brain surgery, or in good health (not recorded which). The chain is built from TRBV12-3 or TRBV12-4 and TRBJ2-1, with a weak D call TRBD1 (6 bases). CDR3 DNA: TGTGCCAGCACTATAACAGGGTCCCATGAGCAGTTCTTC. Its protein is CASTITGSHEQFF.